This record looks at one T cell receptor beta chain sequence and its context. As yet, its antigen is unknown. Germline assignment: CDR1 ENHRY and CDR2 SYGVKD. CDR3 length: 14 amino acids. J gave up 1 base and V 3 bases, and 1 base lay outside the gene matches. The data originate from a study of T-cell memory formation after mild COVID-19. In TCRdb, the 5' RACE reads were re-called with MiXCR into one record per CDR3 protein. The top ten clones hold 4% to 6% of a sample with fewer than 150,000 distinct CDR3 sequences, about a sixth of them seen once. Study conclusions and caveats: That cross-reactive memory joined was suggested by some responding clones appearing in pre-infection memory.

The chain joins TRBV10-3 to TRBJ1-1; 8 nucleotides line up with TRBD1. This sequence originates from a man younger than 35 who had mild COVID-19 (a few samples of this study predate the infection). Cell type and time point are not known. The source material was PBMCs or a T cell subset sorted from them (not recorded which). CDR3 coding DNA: TGTGCCATCAGTGATCAGGGGGCGAACACTGAAGCTTTCTTT. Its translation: CAISDQGANTEAFF.